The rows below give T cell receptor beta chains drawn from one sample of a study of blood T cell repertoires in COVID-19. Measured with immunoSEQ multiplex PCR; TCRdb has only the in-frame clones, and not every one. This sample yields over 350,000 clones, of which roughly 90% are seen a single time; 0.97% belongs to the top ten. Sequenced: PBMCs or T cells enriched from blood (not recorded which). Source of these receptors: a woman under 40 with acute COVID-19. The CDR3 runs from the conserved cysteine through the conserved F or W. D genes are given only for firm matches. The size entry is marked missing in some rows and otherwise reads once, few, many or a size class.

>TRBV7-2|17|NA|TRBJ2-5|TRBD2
TGTGCCAGCAGCTTCCCGCGGGGGGCAGGGGCTGGGAAGACCCAGTACTTC
CASSFPRGAGAGKTQYF
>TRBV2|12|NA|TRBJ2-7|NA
TGTGCCAGCACTATAAGGGGCGGCGAGCAGTACTTC
CASTIRGGEQYF
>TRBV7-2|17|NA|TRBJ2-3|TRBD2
TGTGCCAGCAGCTTACTAGCGGGGGGCCGATGGTTAGATACGCAGTATTTT
CASSLLAGGRWLDTQYF
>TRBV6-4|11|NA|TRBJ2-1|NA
TGTGCCAGCAGTGATCTGAATGAGCAGTTCTTC
CASSDLNEQFF
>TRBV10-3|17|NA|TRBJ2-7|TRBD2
TGTGCCATCAGTGAGTACCGGGGTCTAGCGGGGGGCTACGAGCAGTACTTC
CAISEYRGLAGGYEQYF
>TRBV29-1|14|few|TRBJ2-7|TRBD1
TGCAGCGTTGTAAGGGGACAGGGGGGATTCGAGCAGTACTTC
CSVVRGQGGFEQYF
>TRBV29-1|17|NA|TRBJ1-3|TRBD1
TGCAGCGTCTTCACCGAGACAGGGGATGCAGCCGGAAACACCATATATTTT
CSVFTETGDAAGNTIYF
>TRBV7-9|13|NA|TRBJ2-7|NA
TGTGCCAGCAGCCCCTCGGTGCCCTACGAGCAGTACTTC
CASSPSVPYEQYF
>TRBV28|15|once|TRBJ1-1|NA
TGTGCCAGCGTTCCTACCTCCCCGCGGGGCACTGAAGCTTTCTTT
CASVPTSPRGTEAFF
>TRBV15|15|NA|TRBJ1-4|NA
TGTGCCACCAGCAGAGGGGACGGCGGGGGGGAAAAACTGTTTTTT
CATSRGDGGGEKLFF
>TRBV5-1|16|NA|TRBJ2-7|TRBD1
TGCGCCAGCAGCTTGGCTAGGGCAGGGGGCGAGTACGAGCAGTACTTC
CASSLARAGGEYEQYF
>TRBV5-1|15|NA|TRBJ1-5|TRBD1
TGCGCCAGCAGGGAGGGACAGGGCCATGGTCAGCCCCAGCATTTT
CASREGQGHGQPQHF
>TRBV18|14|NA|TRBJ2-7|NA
TGTGCCAGCTCACCAGGGACTCCAGCCTACGAGCAGTACTTC
CASSPGTPAYEQYF
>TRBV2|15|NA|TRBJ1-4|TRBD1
TGTGCCAGCTCGGACAGGGGGCAAACTAATGAAAAACTGTTTTTT
CASSDRGQTNEKLFF
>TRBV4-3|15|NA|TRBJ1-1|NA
TGCGCCAGCAGCCCCTTTCTAGGCCAGAACACTGAAGCTTTCTTT
CASSPFLGQNTEAFF
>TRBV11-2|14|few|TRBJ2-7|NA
TGTGCCAGCAGCCGAGCAACAGGGACCTACGAGCAGTACTTC
CASSRATGTYEQYF
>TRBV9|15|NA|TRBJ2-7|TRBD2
TGTGCCAGCAGCCCTCAGAGTAGCGGGGATGGTGAGCAGTACTTC
CASSPQSSGDGEQYF
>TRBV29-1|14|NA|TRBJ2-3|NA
TGCAGCGTCTATTTAGAAACGAGCACAGATACGCAGTATTTT
CSVYLETSTDTQYF
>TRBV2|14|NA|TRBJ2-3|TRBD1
TGTGCCAGCAGTAAACAGGGGGTCTCAGATACGCAGTATTTT
CASSKQGVSDTQYF
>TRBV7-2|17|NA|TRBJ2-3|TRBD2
TGTGCCAGCAGCTTAATTGCGACTAGCCGGGGGGCAGATACGCAGTATTTT
CASSLIATSRGADTQYF
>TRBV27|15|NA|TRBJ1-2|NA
TGTGCCAGCAAAGCTGGGTTGGCAGGGCTCTATGGCTACACCTTC
CASKAGLAGLYGYTF
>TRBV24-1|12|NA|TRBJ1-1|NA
TGTGCCACCAGTCGGGGAGGCACTGAAGCTTTCTTT
CATSRGGTEAFF
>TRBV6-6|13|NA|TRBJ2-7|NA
TGTGCCAGCAGTTTGATAGGGGAGGCCGAGCAGTACTTC
CASSLIGEAEQYF
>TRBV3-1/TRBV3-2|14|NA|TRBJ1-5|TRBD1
TGTGCCAGCAGCCCGTCGACAGGGGCTCAGCCCCAGCATTTT
CASSPSTGAQPQHF
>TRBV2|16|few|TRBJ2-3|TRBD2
TGTGCCAGCAGTGGGAGGCTAGCGGGGGGCACAGATACGCAGTATTTT
CASSGRLAGGTDTQYF
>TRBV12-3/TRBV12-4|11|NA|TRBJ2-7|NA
TGTGCCAGCAGTTTCGGTCTCGAGCAGTACTTC
CASSFGLEQYF
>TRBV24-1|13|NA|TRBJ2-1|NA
TGTGCCACCAGTGGGGGGGTTAACAATGAGCAGTTCTTC
CATSGGVNNEQFF
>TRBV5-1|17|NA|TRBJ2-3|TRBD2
TGCGCCAGCAGCTTGGTTGGGACTAGCGGGGCCACAGATACGCAGTATTTT
CASSLVGTSGATDTQYF
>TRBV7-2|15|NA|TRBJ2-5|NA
TGTGCCAGCAGCTTCCCAGGCGGCGGGCAAGAGACCCAGTACTTC
CASSFPGGGQETQYF
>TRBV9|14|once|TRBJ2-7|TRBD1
TGTGCCAGCAGCGGCGGGACAGGAGACTACGAGCAGTACTTC
CASSGGTGDYEQYF
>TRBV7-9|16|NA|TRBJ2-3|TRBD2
TGTGCCAGCAGCTTAGCCGGGGGACTAGTTTTCGATACGCAGTATTTT
CASSLAGGLVFDTQYF
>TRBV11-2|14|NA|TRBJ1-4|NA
TGTGCCAGCAGCTTGGAGTCAACTAATGAAAAACTGTTTTTT
CASSLESTNEKLFF
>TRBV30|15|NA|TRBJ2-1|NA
TGTGCCTGGAGTCGCGCCGGGGGACCTAGCAATGAGCAGTTCTTC
CAWSRAGGPSNEQFF
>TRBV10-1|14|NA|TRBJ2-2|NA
TGCGCCAGCAGTGACGAGACGAACACCGGGGAGCTGTTTTTT
CASSDETNTGELFF
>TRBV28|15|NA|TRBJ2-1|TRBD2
TGTGCCAGCAGCGCACCCGGGACTACCTACAATGAGCAGTTCTTC
CASSAPGTTYNEQFF
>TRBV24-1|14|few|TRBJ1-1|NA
TGTGCCACCAGTGATTTGCCCCGTTCCACTGAAGCTTTCTTT
CATSDLPRSTEAFF
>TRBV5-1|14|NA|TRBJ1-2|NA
TGCGCCAGCCGAGACGACAGCCCCTATTATGGCTACACCTTC
CASRDDSPYYGYTF
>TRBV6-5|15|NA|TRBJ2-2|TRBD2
TGTGCCAGCAGCCGGGGGGGCGGTGGCACCGGGGAGCTGTTTTTT
CASSRGGGGTGELFF
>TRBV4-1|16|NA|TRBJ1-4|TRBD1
TGCGCCAGCAGCCAAGGTCCGGGACAGGTCAATGAAAAACTGTTTTTT
CASSQGPGQVNEKLFF
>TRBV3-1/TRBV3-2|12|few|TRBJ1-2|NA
TGTGCCAGCAGCCAAGTGAAAGCGGGCTACACCTTC
CASSQVKAGYTF
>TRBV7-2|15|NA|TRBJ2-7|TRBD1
TGTGCCAGCAGCTTAGGAGGGACAGGGTTAGGCGAGCAGTACTTC
CASSLGGTGLGEQYF
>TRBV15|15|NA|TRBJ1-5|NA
TGTGCCACCAGCGTTTTGGGACGGGAGGATCAGCCCCAGCATTTT
CATSVLGREDQPQHF
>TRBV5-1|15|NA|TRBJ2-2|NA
TGCGCCAGCAGCGCAGGACAGACGAACACCGGGGAGCTGTTTTTT
CASSAGQTNTGELFF
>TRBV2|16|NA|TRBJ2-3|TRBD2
TGTGCCAACAGTCCTATAGCGGGGGGGATCACAGATACGCAGTATTTT
CANSPIAGGITDTQYF
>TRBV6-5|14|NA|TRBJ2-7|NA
TGTGCCAGCAGCCGCGACCTAGTACGGAGCGAGCAGTACTTC
CASSRDLVRSEQYF
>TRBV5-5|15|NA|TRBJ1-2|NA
TGTGCCAGCAGCTTGAAGCTGGAGATTGGATATGGCTACACCTTC
CASSLKLEIGYGYTF
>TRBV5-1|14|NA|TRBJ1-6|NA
TGCGCCAGCAGCCAGGGACTCAATAATTCACCCCTCCACTTT
CASSQGLNNSPLHF
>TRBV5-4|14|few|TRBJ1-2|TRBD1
TGTGCCAGCAGCACCGACAGGGGTAACTATGGCTACACCTTC
CASSTDRGNYGYTF
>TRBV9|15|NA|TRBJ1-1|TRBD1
TGTGCCAGCAGCGAGACACGACAGGGGAACACTGAAGCTTTCTTT
CASSETRQGNTEAFF
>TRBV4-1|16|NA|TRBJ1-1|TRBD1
TGCGCCAGCAGCCAAGGAAAGGGACAGCCTGGCACTGAAGCTTTCTTT
CASSQGKGQPGTEAFF
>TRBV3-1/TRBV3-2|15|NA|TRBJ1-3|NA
TGTGCCAGCAGCCAAAGGGGGTCTACTGGAAACACCATATATTTT
CASSQRGSTGNTIYF
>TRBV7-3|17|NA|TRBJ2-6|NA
TGTGCCAGCAGCTTAGAAGACCTAGGTCCTGGGGCCAACGTCCTGACTTTC
CASSLEDLGPGANVLTF